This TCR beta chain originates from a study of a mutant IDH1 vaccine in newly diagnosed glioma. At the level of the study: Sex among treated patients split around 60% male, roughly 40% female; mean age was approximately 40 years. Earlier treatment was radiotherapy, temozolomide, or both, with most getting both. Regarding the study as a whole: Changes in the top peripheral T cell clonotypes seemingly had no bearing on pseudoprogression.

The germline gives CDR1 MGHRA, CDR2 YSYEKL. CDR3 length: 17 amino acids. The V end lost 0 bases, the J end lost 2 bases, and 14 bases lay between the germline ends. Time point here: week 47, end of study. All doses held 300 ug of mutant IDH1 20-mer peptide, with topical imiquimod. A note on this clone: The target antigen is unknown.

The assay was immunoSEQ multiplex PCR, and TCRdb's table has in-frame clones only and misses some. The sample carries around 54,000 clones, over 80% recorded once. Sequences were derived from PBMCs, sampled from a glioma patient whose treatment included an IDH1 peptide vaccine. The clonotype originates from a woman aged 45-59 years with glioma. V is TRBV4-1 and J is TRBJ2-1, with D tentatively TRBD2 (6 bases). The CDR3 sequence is CASSQDFGGGTYNEQFF. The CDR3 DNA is TGCGCCAGCAGCCAAGATTTCGGGGGAGGAACCTACAATGAGCAGTTCTTC.